This T cell receptor beta chain came from a study of T cell responses to AZD1222 COVID-19 vaccine. The wider study: Both about-4-week and about-12-week second-dose recipients were combined.

As for this clone: Its target is not known.

The protocol was immunoSEQ multiplex PCR, while the TCRdb copy is restricted to in-frame clones and leaves out a portion. The table lists around 180,000 clones, around 91% of them singletons, with about 6.9% in the top ten. Study results and limitations: Among spike-specific TCRs, nearly half reportedly target unmutated variant regions. There were mostly white British donors and more females than males, and clonal diversity was possibly underestimated. Repertoires were obtained solely post-peak T cell response.

Sample: peripheral blood, taken on day 0 of AZD1222 vaccination. The sequence was obtained from an adult in good health.

The CDR3 region is CASNGVQGFGETQYF. CDR3 bases: TGCGCCAGCAATGGGGTACAGGGTTTCGGAGAGACCCAGTACTTC. The chain employs TRBV5-1 and TRBJ2-5, with D possibly matching TRBD1 (6 bases). CDR3 length: 15 residues. The V gene's germline CDR1 is SGHRS and CDR2 YFSETQ. V shed 6 bases and J shed 4 bases, with 19 bases lying between them.